This T cell receptor beta chain was captured in a study of breast tumors, draining lymph nodes, adjacent tissues. TCRdb recomputed calls from the multiplex PCR reads with MiXCR, one row per CDR3 protein. The sample lists more than 20,000 distinct CDR3 sequences, under 30% seen once, with roughly 13% in the top ten. This clonotype occurred many times. Input material: breast tumor tissue. This clonotype was sampled from a female donor with breast cancer. Some clones in this sample may be carry-over from other donors' samples.

The chain's CDR3 is CASSLDGYNEQFF. CDR3 sequence (DNA): TGCGCCAGCAGCTTGGACGGCTACAATGAGCAGTTCTTC. The chain combines TRBV5-1 with TRBJ2-1; D is uncertain. Between the trimmed V and J ends, which lost 0 bases and 3 bases, there was a span of 4 bases. CDR3 length: 13 amino acids. CDR1 SGHRS and CDR2 YFSETQ come from the germline V gene.